This T cell receptor beta chain emerged from a study of beta chain features in type 1 diabetes. The CDR3 is 13 amino acids. CDR1 is SNHLY, CDR2 FYNNEI, per germline. Between the trimmed V and J ends, which lost 4 bases and 10 bases, there was a span of 15 bases. The investigators reverse transcribed all of the isolated RNA, so they sequenced expressed TCRB transcripts. The table came from immunoSEQ multiplex PCR; TCRdb's copy has only in-frame clones and leaves some out. The data hold about 320,000 clones, with less than 15% observed a single time. The chain recombines TRBV2 with TRBJ2-3; D is perhaps TRBD2 (6 bases). The source material was central memory CD4+ T cells from blood. This receptor was taken from a man under 40 in good health. CDR3 DNA sequence: TGTGCCAGCAGTGTAGCGGACTCTTTACCGCAGTATTTT. It specifies CASSVADSLPQYF.